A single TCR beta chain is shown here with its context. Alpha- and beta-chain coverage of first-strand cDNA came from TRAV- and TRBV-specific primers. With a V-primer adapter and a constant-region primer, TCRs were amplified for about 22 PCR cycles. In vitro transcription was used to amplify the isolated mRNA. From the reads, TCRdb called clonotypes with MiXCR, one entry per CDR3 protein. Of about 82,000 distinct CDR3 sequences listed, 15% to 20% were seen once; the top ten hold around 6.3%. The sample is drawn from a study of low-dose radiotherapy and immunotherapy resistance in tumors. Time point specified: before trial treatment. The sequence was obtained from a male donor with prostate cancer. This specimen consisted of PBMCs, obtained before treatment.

Here the CDR3 DNA reads TGCGCCAGCAGTCATCGGTTGAAGACCCAGTACTTC. Amino acids: CASSHRLKTQYF. The genes are TRBV10-1 and TRBJ2-5; no clear D. This CDR3 spans 12 amino acids. Between the trimmed V and J ends, which lost 5 bases and 6 bases, there was a span of 10 bases. Germline CDR1 reads WNHNN; CDR2 reads SYGVQD (reference sequence).